This TCR beta chain came from a study of Graves' ophthalmopathy and Graves' hyperthyroidism. Study-level findings and limits: A roughly 80% specificity and around 90% sensitivity were achieved by a 13-signature model that separated ophthalmopathy from stable hyperthyroidism.

A remark on this clonotype: The target antigen is unknown. A much larger clonotype is one base distant, so this may be a read error.

Other autoimmune diseases, uncontrolled infections, pregnancy or lactation led to the exclusion of patients. RNA transcripts were the template, and TCR beta CDR3 regions were amplified from them. The authors performed first-round RT-PCR with HTBI primers and then a second-round multiplex PCR. TCRdb independently ran MiXCR on the multiplex PCR reads; one entry per CDR3 protein. The sample holds hundreds of thousands of distinct CDR3 sequences, under 50% seen once. CDR3 size: 13 residues. This chain joins TRBV12-3 or TRBV12-4 and TRBJ1-4, with D perhaps TRBD1 (6 bases). This clonotype was obtained from an adult man with Graves' ophthalmopathy. Sequenced: peripheral blood. In DNA, the CDR3 is TGTGCCAGCAGCTACGGACAGAATGGAAAACTGTTTTTT. The encoded protein is CASSYGQNGKLFF.